The source of this T cell receptor beta chain is a study of T cells in Graves' hyperthyroidism and ophthalmopathy. Amplification of TCR beta CDR3 regions used RNA as the template. RT-PCR in the first round (using the HTBI primer set) targeted the TCR CDR3. Using its own MiXCR run on the multiplex PCR reads, TCRdb lists one record per CDR3 protein. The table includes a few hundred thousand distinct CDR3 sequences, approximately 13% detected once. General study results and limits: Blood held most thyroid clonotypes expanded above 0.001 frequency. Ophthalmopathy prediction by the model preceded onset by a median approximately 6.9 months.

Hyperthyroidism had been newly diagnosed in patients aged 18 to 65, and its duration was under 2 months. On the basis of clinical symptoms, serum thyroxine and TRAb, thyroid ultrasound and orbital computed tomography, diagnoses were made. CDR3 length: 15 amino acids. Trimming took off 5 bases at V and 0 bases at J, with 13 bases between the two ends. Germline lookup yields CDR1 MDHEN and CDR2 SYDVKM. This clonotype occurred a few times. Its antigen is undetermined. The TCR comes from a man between 25 and 39 years old with Graves' hyperthyroidism that later progressed to Graves' ophthalmopathy. V is TRBV28 and J is TRBJ2-5; D possibly corresponds to TRBD1 (6 bases). Sequencing input: blood. The CDR3, as DNA: TGTGCCAGCAGTGAATTACAGGGAAACCAAGAGACCCAGTACTTC. Its protein is CASSELQGNQETQYF.